This T cell receptor beta chain was identified in a study of response to subunit inactivated influenza vaccine. Study-wide results and caveats: T cells newly recruited by each seasonal influenza vaccination are few, the authors suggested.

Each CDR3 protein gets one entry after TCRdb re-called the RT-PCR reads with MiXCR. The sample includes 500,000 to 600,000 distinct CDR3 sequences, around 13% of them seen just once. Only a few counts were recorded for this clonotype. Its antigen is still unknown. The TCR comes from a man aged 45-65 years who received an inactivated influenza vaccine. Material: PBMCs from blood, obtained roughly 46 days after vaccination.

The CDR3 DNA is TGTGCCAGCGAGGACAGGTATCGCAATCAGCCCCAGCATTTT. Translating gives CASEDRYRNQPQHF. The chain links TRBV6-1 to TRBJ1-5, with 7 positions matching TRBD1. CDR3 size: 14 residues. Germline V gene lookup returns CDR1 MNHNS and CDR2 SASEGT. V was pared by 8 bases and J by 2 bases, with 6 bases of the junction left unmatched.